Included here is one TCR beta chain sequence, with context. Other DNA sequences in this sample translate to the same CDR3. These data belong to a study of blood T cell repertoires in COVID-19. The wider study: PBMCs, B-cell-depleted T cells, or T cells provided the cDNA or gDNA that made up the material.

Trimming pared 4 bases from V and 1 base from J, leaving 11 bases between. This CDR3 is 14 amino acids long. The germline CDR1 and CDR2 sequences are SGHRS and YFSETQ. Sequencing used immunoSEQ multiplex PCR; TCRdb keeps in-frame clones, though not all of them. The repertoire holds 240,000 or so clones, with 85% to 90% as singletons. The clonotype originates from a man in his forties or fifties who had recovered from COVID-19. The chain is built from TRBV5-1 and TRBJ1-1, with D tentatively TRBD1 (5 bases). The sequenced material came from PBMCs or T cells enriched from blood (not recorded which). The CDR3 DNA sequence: TGCGCCAGCAGCCTCACAGGAGAGAACACTGAAGCTTTCTTT. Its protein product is CASSLTGENTEAFF. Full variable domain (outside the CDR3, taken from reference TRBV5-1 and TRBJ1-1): KAGVTQTPRYLIKTRGQQVTLSCSPISGHRSVSWYQQTPGQGLQFLFEYFSETQRNKGNFPGRFSGRQFSNSRSEMNVSTLELGDSALYLCASSLTGENTEAFFGQGTRLTVV.